This TCR beta chain was obtained from a study of response to subunit inactivated influenza vaccine. Germline trimming cut 0 bases from V and 0 bases from J; bases unmatched to any gene: 10. The CDR3 runs 20 residues. Germline V gene lookup returns CDR1 LGHNA and CDR2 YNFKEQ. Each CDR3 protein is one row after TCRdb ran MiXCR on the RT-PCR reads. Found here are hundreds of thousands of distinct CDR3 sequences, roughly 8.2% of them singletons; the top ten hold roughly 13%. Findings and limits, study-wide: Authors suggested each seasonal flu vaccination may recruit only limited numbers of new T cells.

This clonotype was found many times. Its cognate antigen is unknown. The chain has TRBV4-2 and TRBJ2-3; 12 bases agree with TRBD2. The sequence came from a man between 50 and 75 years old who received an inactivated influenza vaccine. The sample consisted of PBMCs from blood, taken around 25 months after vaccination. CDR3 amino acids: CASSQDGRGLAGKSTDTQYF. The CDR3 region has the DNA TGTGCCAGCAGCCAAGATGGGCGCGGACTAGCGGGGAAGAGCACAGATACGCAGTATTTT.